This TCR beta chain was identified in a study of cytomegalovirus exposure and HLA in healthy donors. The CDR3 has 15 residues. CDR1 and CDR2 (germline): LNHDA, SQIVND (reference sequence). Trimming pared 2 bases from V and 7 bases from J, leaving 15 bases between. Study-wide results and caveats: Earlier analysis yielded a pattern in which most TCR beta V segments were productive about 90% or about 30% of the time.

In regard to this clone: Its antigen remains unidentified.

Researchers ran the PCR with 60 Vbeta and 13 Jbeta primers. TCRdb's table, derived via immunoSEQ multiplex PCR, lists solely in-frame clones and lacks some. This sample has some 160,000 clones, with 80% to 90% found just once. This clonotype originated in a man aged 45 to 65 in good health and CMV-seropositive. Sequencing was performed on PBMCs. The chain couples TRBV19 to TRBJ2-1; D is possibly TRBD2 (7 bases). CDR3 DNA sequence: TGTGCCAGTAGTATAAACAGGGCCGGGGGGAATGAGCAGTTCTTC. The encoded protein is CASSINRAGGNEQFF.